This T cell receptor beta chain is drawn from a study of CD8 T cells in ankylosing spondylitis. Study results and caveats: Characteristic of ankylosing spondylitis blood, it appeared, was a TCR beta motif comprising several highly homologous variants.

One entry per CDR3 protein, called by TCRdb with MiXCR from the 5' RACE reads. The sample has over 150,000 distinct CDR3 sequences; 15% to 20% are singletons. This clonotype showed up many times. Its antigen is still unknown. Trimming left V 1 base short and J 8 bases short, with 14 bases between. The CDR3 runs 15 residues. The sample was blood, either unsorted or a sorted T cell fraction (not recorded which). V usage is TRBV12-3 or TRBV12-4 and J usage is TRBJ2-2; a possible D gene is TRBD1 (5 bases). This clonotype was sampled from a male donor aged 10-29 years with ankylosing spondylitis or in good health (not recorded which). For the CDR3, the DNA is TGTGCCAGCAGTTTAGAATCCAGGGTCGCGGGGGAGCTGTTTTTT. It specifies CASSLESRVAGELFF.